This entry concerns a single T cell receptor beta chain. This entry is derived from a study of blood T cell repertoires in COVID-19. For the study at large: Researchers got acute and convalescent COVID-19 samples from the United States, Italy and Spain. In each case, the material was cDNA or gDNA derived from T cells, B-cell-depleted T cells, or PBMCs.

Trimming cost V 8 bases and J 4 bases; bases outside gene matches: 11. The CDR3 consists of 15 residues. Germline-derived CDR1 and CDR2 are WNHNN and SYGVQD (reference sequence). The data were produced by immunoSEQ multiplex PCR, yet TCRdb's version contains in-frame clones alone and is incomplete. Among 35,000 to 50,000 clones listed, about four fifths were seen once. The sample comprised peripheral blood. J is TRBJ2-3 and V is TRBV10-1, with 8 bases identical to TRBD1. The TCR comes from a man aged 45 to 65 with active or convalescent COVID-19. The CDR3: CASGGRTGHPDTQYF. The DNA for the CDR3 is TGCGCCAGCGGAGGGCGGACAGGGCACCCAGATACGCAGTATTTT.